The 31 T cell receptor beta chains below were found in one sample sequenced in a study of cytomegalovirus exposure and HLA in healthy donors. PCR used 60 Vbeta primers and 13 Jbeta primers. Assay used: immunoSEQ multiplex PCR; TCRdb lists only in-frame clones, some missing. Among about 120,000 clones listed, about 80% were seen once. The sequenced sample was PBMCs. The receptors derive from a man aged 55 to 70 in good health and CMV-seropositive.

V and J are TRBV18 and TRBJ2-7; D call uncertain. Per the germline V gene, CDR1 is KGHSH and CDR2 is LQKENI. This CDR3 has 14 amino acids. V gave up 3 bases and J gave up 7 bases, with 16 bases separating them. The DNA for the CDR3 is TGTGCCAGCTCACCCAACAGCTACGTGGCAGAGCAGTACTTC. It encodes CASSPNSYVAEQYF.

The chain couples TRBV2 to TRBJ1-1, with D possibly matching TRBD1 (6 bases). The CDR3 covers 14 residues. Trimming shortened V by 2 bases and J by 3 bases, and 10 bases separated the two germline ends. Germline CDR1 SNHLY, CDR2 FYNNEI. The CDR3 DNA reads as TGTGCCAGCAGTGAATTAAACAGGGACACTGAAGCTTTCTTT. It codes for CASSELNRDTEAFF.

J is TRBJ1-2 and V is TRBV2; D remains ambiguous. Trimming left V 6 bases short and J 4 bases short, with 12 bases between. Germline values: CDR1 SNHLY, CDR2 FYNNEI. This CDR3 has 13 residues. The CDR3, as DNA: TGTGCCAGCAGACCCACAAGTTCCTATGGCTACACCTTC. As protein: CASRPTSSYGYTF.

This clone showed up just a few times. At one end, the junction sequence differs from germline, possibly due to a read error. This chain links TRBV7-7 with TRBJ2-2; tentative D call: TRBD1 (6 bases). Per the germline V gene, CDR1 is SSHAT and CDR2 is FNYEAQ (reference sequence). This CDR3 has 16 amino acids. The CDR3 region is CASTASWGTNTGELFF. DNA of the CDR3: TGTGCTAGCACCGCGAGTTGGGGGACAAACACCGGGGAGCTGTTTTTT.

This sequence joins TRBV5-6 and TRBJ2-5; D gene uncertain. Between the trimmed V and J ends, which lost 4 bases and 4 bases, there was a span of 5 bases. Germline lookup yields CDR1 SGHDT and CDR2 YYEEEE. The CDR3 totals 11 residues. The chain's CDR3 is CASSRRETQYF. The CDR3 nucleotides read TGTGCCAGCAGCCGTCGAGAGACCCAGTACTTC.

V gene TRBV4-1 combines with J gene TRBJ2-6, with TRBD1 as a possible D gene (5 bases). The CDR3 has 18 residues. The V end was cut by 5 bases, the J end by 4 bases, with 21 bases between. Germline V CDR1 and CDR2: MGHRA, YSYEKL. The CDR3 bases are TGCGCCAGCAGCGCAGGGCTTCTGACCCGATCGGGGGCCAACGTCCTGACTTTC. Protein: CASSAGLLTRSGANVLTF.

This clone is a singleton in its sample. CDR3 sequence (DNA): TGTGCCAGCCGGACGGGACAGATATATGGCTACACCTTC. Encoded protein: CASRTGQIYGYTF. V is TRBV6-5 and J is TRBJ1-2, with TRBD1 identical over 7 bases. The CDR3 runs to 13 residues. Losses at the gene ends were 8 bases for V and 5 bases for J; bases not matched to a gene: 8. The germline gives CDR1 MNHEY, CDR2 SVGAGI.

The J gene is TRBJ1-1, the V gene TRBV2; the D gene is possibly TRBD1 (6 bases). The CDR3 extends over 15 amino acids. Deletions cut 5 bases from V and 4 bases from J, with 17 bases between. Looked up from germline, CDR1 is SNHLY and CDR2 is FYNNEI. This CDR3 reads CASSSNGGRSTEAFF. The CDR3 nucleotides read TGTGCCAGCAGTTCAAACGGGGGGCGGAGCACTGAAGCTTTCTTT. The full variable domain, in which reference TRBV2 and TRBJ1-1 provide the parts outside the CDR3, is EPEVTQTPSHQVTQMGQEVILRCVPISNHLYFYWYRQILGQKVEFLVSFYNNEISEKSEIFDDQFSVERPDGSNFTLKIRSTKLEDSAMYFCASSSNGGRSTEAFFGQGTRLTVV.

The DNA for the CDR3 is TGTGCCAGCGGCGACACGGGACAGGGATACACTGAAGCTTTCTTT. This encodes CASGDTGQGYTEAFF. V is TRBV5-6 and J is TRBJ1-1, with 9 bases aligning to TRBD1. The CDR3 consists of 15 residues. Unmatched junction bases numbered 10, after V lost 7 bases and J lost 3 bases. Germline-derived CDR1 and CDR2 are SGHDT and YYEEEE.

This clone came up a few times. V gene TRBV2 combines with J gene TRBJ1-5; 7 positions agree with TRBD1. From germline, CDR1 is SNHLY and CDR2 FYNNEI. V lost 8 bases to trimming and J lost 2 bases; unmatched junction nucleotides: 3. This CDR3 has 13 amino acids. CDR3 region: CASVGQRNQPQHF. The CDR3, as DNA: TGTGCCAGCGTGGGACAGCGCAATCAGCCCCAGCATTTT.

The CDR3 sequence: CASSPLQGRSIRNQPQHF. In DNA form, the CDR3 reads TGTGCCAGTAGCCCTCTACAGGGGAGGTCCATAAGGAATCAGCCCCAGCATTTT. This rearrangement joins TRBV19 to TRBJ1-5, with TRBD1 identical over 7 bases. CDR3 length equals 18 residues. The V and J ends lost 6 bases and 4 bases, in that order; junction bases with no gene match: 18. The germline CDR1 and CDR2 sequences are LNHDA and SQIVND (reference sequence).

This rearrangement joins TRBV30 to TRBJ1-1; 8 bases fit TRBD1. CDR1 is GTSNPN, CDR2 SVGIG, per germline (reference sequence). This CDR3 has 11 residues. After removal of 5 bases from V and 4 bases from J, the junction contained 0 bases not matched to a gene. CDR3 DNA: TGTGCCTGGGGACAGGGCACTGAAGCTTTCTTT. Its protein is CAWGQGTEAFF.

In this sample, this clone turned up once. The chain combines TRBV6-5 with TRBJ2-2, with D possibly matching TRBD2 (5 bases). From germline, CDR1 is MNHEY and CDR2 SVGAGI. V shed 5 bases and J shed 6 bases, with 10 bases lying between them. The CDR3 is made up of 13 amino acids. This CDR3 is CASSDYSPGELFF. The CDR3 DNA reads as TGTGCCAGCAGTGACTACAGCCCCGGGGAGCTGTTTTTT.

The chain couples TRBV9 to TRBJ2-1, with D unresolved. Germline V gene sequence: CDR1 SGDLS, CDR2 YYNGEE. Trimming pared 4 bases from V and 9 bases from J, leaving 8 bases between. This CDR3 has 11 amino acids. The CDR3 is CASSISGEQFF. DNA for the CDR3: TGTGCCAGCAGCATCTCCGGTGAGCAGTTCTTC. Full variable domain (rest looked up from reference TRBV9 and TRBJ2-1): DSGVTQTPKHLITATGQRVTLRCSPRSGDLSVYWYQQSLDQGLQFLIQYYNGEERAKGNILERFSAQQFPDLHSELNLSSLELGDSALYFCASSISGEQFFGPGTRLTVL.

The chain has TRBV27 and TRBJ1-5, with D perhaps TRBD1 (5 bases). V was clipped by 2 bases and J by 4 bases, with 12 bases between them. The CDR3 runs 15 residues. Germline V CDR1 and CDR2: MNHEY, SMNVEV (reference sequence). Here the CDR3 DNA reads TGTGCCAGCAGTTTAGTGGGACTTGGAAATCAGCCCCAGCATTTT. Its translation: CASSLVGLGNQPQHF.

The CDR3 DNA sequence: TGTGCCTGGAGACCACAGGGGGCGGCCGGGGAGCTGTTTTTT. This translates into CAWRPQGAAGELFF. V and J are TRBV30 and TRBJ2-2; TRBD1 agrees at 9 bases. The V gene end was trimmed by 3 bases and the J gene end by 6 bases; junction bases not matched to a gene: 5. Germline loops: CDR1 GTSNPN, CDR2 SVGIG (reference sequence). The CDR3 length is 14 residues.

To note about this clone: Mismatch with germline at one junction end may stem from a read error. This chain joins TRBV5-1 and TRBJ2-7; no reliable D call. Germline CDR1 is SGHRS and CDR2 is YFSETQ. This CDR3 has 13 amino acids. In DNA, the CDR3 is TGCGCCAGCAGTTTGGCAATTTCCTACGAGCAGTACTTC. Its translation is CASSLAISYEQYF.

The chain is built from TRBV10-3 and TRBJ1-1; TRBD1 agrees at 8 bases. CDR3 length equals 16 residues. Per the germline V gene, CDR1 is ENHRY and CDR2 is SYGVKD. The V segment lost 6 bases and the J segment 0 bases; nucleotides outside the gene matches: 9. The CDR3 sequence: CAIRDRDYYMNTEAFF. In nucleotides, the CDR3 is TGTGCCATCAGGGACAGGGATTACTACATGAACACTGAAGCTTTCTTT.

J is TRBJ2-7 and V is TRBV12-5; 7 positions agree with TRBD1. Germline V CDR1 and CDR2: LGHNT, FRNRAP. The ends lost 5 bases at V and 3 bases at J; junction bases unmatched: 13. The CDR3 contains 16 residues. The CDR3 DNA sequence: TGTGCTAGTGGTAGGGGACAGCCGGACCCAGGCTACGAGCAGTACTTC. It specifies CASGRGQPDPGYEQYF. The whole variable domain, filled in from reference TRBV12-5 and TRBJ2-7, reads DARVTQTPRHKVTEMGQEVTMRCQPILGHNTVFWYRQTMMQGLELLAYFRNRAPLDDSGMPKDRFSAEMPDATLATLKIQPSEPRDSAVYFCASGRGQPDPGYEQYFGPGTRLTVT.

J is TRBJ2-7 and V is TRBV10-2; TRBD1 matches 10 bases. The germline V gene has CDR1 WSHSY and CDR2 SAAADI. This CDR3 is 15 amino acids long. Germline trimming cut 3 bases from V and 6 bases from J; bases unmatched to any gene: 8. The CDR3 loop is CASSDGDRGTAEQYF. The CDR3 nucleotides read TGCGCCAGCAGTGATGGGGACAGGGGAACTGCCGAGCAGTACTTC.

V usage is TRBV5-5 and J usage is TRBJ2-1, with D uncertain. V lost 2 bases, J lost 10 bases, and 10 bases lay in between. The CDR3 is 12 residues long. Germline loops: CDR1 SGHKS, CDR2 YYEKEE (reference sequence). The CDR3 region has the DNA TGTGCCAGCAGCTTACCTCTCCGGGAGCAGTTCTTC. Translation: CASSLPLREQFF.

V and J are TRBV5-1 and TRBJ2-1, with a tentative D call TRBD1 (6 bases). There are 13 residues in the CDR3. Trimming cost V 0 bases and J 9 bases, with 10 bases left between them. The germline CDR1 and CDR2 sequences are SGHRS and YFSETQ. CDR3 coding DNA: TGCGCCAGCAGCTTGGGGACAGCGAGTGAGCAGTTCTTC. It codes for CASSLGTASEQFF.

The chain carries TRBV4-1 and TRBJ1-1, with TRBD1 as a possible D gene (5 bases). The CDR3 runs to 14 residues. Germline-derived CDR1 and CDR2 are MGHRA and YSYEKL. V gave up 0 bases and J gave up 3 bases, with 8 bases separating them. CDR3 loop: CASSQERGYTEAFF. The CDR3 coding sequence is TGCGCCAGCAGCCAAGAACGGGGGTACACTGAAGCTTTCTTT.

This rearrangement joins TRBV2 to TRBJ1-1; maybe TRBD1 (6 bases). Germline V CDR1 and CDR2: SNHLY, FYNNEI. There are 10 residues in the CDR3. The CDR3 protein is CRRGGTEAFF. The CDR3 bases are TGTCGGAGGGGGGGCACTGAAGCTTTCTTT.

The chain employs TRBV2 and TRBJ1-4; no reliable D call. The CDR3 runs 18 residues. CDR1 and CDR2 from the germline V gene are SNHLY and FYNNEI. With 4 bases removed from V and 2 bases from J, the gap between germline ends came to 20 bases. CDR3 bases: TGTGCCAGCAGTGGGTCCTACGATGATTGGTTGACTAATGAAAAACTGTTTTTT. Its translation: CASSGSYDDWLTNEKLFF.

V and J are TRBV5-1 and TRBJ2-2, with D tentatively TRBD2 (5 bases). Trimming took 2 bases from V and 1 from J, leaving 6 bases between them. The CDR3 spans 14 residues. Germline CDR1 and CDR2: SGHRS and YFSETQ. The CDR3 nucleotides read TGCGCCAGCAGCTTAGAGGGGAACACCGGGGAGCTGTTTTTT. Translation: CASSLEGNTGELFF.

The chain is built from TRBV2 and TRBJ2-5; 11 positions agree with TRBD1. V lost 4 bases, J lost 5 bases, and 3 bases stayed unmatched. From germline, CDR1 is SNHLY and CDR2 FYNNEI. The CDR3 is 14 residues long. This chain's CDR3 is CASSGTGGAETQYF. The CDR3 nucleotides read TGTGCCAGCAGTGGGACAGGGGGCGCGGAGACCCAGTACTTC.

This chain joins TRBV11-2 and TRBJ2-7; D may be TRBD1 (6 bases). Germline V gives CDR1 SGHAT, CDR2 FQNNGV. Trimming took off 6 bases at V and 2 bases at J, with 11 bases between the two ends. CDR3 size: 13 residues. CDR3 DNA: TGTGCCAGCAGTACAGGGATTGCCTACGAGCAGTACTTC. Translated, it gives CASSTGIAYEQYF. Using reference TRBV11-2 and TRBJ2-7 for the parts outside the CDR3, the full variable domain is EAGVAQSPRYKIIEKRQSVAFWCNPISGHATLYWYQQILGQGPKLLIQFQNNGVVDDSQLPKDRFSAERLKGVDSTLKIQPAKLEDSAVYLCASSTGIAYEQYFGPGTRLTVT.

V and J are TRBV6-5 and TRBJ2-3; D gene uncertain. The germline CDR1 and CDR2 sequences are MNHEY and SVGAGI. The CDR3 has 14 amino acids. V gave up 6 bases and J gave up 4 bases, with 14 bases separating them. This CDR3 reads CASRTGSLPDTQYF. The CDR3 nucleotides read TGTGCCAGCAGGACCGGGTCACTACCAGATACGCAGTATTTT.

The chain carries TRBV14 and TRBJ1-1; D gene unclear. The germline gives CDR1 SGHDN, CDR2 FVKESK. Trimming removed 4 bases from V and 0 bases from J, with 3 bases in between. The length of the CDR3 is 12 residues. CDR3 protein: CASSPMNTEAFF. CDR3 DNA: TGTGCCAGCAGCCCAATGAACACTGAAGCTTTCTTT.

This clone was found a few times. J is TRBJ2-7 and V is TRBV4-1; 7 nucleotides agree with TRBD2. The V gene end was trimmed by 3 bases and the J gene end by 4 bases; junction bases not matched to a gene: 18. This CDR3 is built from 18 residues. The germline CDR1 and CDR2 sequences are MGHRA and YSYEKL. CDR3 protein: CASSQTALLGTTPYEQYF. For the CDR3, the DNA is TGCGCCAGCAGCCAGACAGCCCTATTGGGGACTACACCATACGAGCAGTACTTC.